This passage covers 20 T cell receptor beta chains from one sample sequenced in a study of blood T cell repertoires in COVID-19. Profiling relied on immunoSEQ multiplex PCR, and the TCRdb table lists in-frame clones only, not all of them. The sample includes roughly 200,000 clones, around four fifths of them seen just once. Material: peripheral blood. These receptors all stem from an elderly woman with COVID-19, enrolled during active disease.

The J gene is TRBJ1-3, the V gene TRBV25-1; no clear D. Germline CDR1 and CDR2: MGHDK and SYGVNS. With 4 bases removed from V and 4 bases from J, the gap between germline ends came to 8 bases. The CDR3 is 13 amino acids. CDR3 region: CASSGELGNTIYF. CDR3 nucleotides: TGTGCCAGCAGTGGAGAACTCGGAAACACCATATATTTT. The full variable domain, rest sourced from reference TRBV25-1 and TRBJ1-3, is EADIYQTPRYLVIGTGKKITLECSQTMGHDKMYWYQQDPGMELHLIHYSYGVNSTEKGDLSSESTVSRIRTEHFPLTLESARPSHTSQYLCASSGELGNTIYFGEGSWLTVV.

The chain uses TRBV6-4 and TRBJ1-6; the match to TRBD1 covers 11 bases. V lost 6 bases to trimming and J lost 9 bases; unmatched junction nucleotides: 4. The V gene's germline CDR1 is MRHNA and CDR2 SNTAGT. The CDR3 contains 14 residues. CDR3 protein: CASRGQGESSPLHF. CDR3 nucleotides: TGTGCCAGCAGGGGACAGGGGGAAAGTTCACCCCTCCACTTT.

The chain is built from TRBV20-1 and TRBJ2-7; TRBD1 agrees at 7 bases. With 6 bases clipped from V and 5 bases from J, the junction kept 4 bases outside the gene matches. This CDR3 is 11 amino acids long. Looked up from germline, CDR1 is DFQATT and CDR2 is SNEGSKA (reference sequence). CDR3 region: CSAKGANEQYV. The CDR3 nucleotides are TGCAGTGCCAAGGGGGCAAACGAGCAGTACGTC.

The chain recombines TRBV3-1 (or the pseudogene TRBV3-2) with TRBJ1-2; D may be TRBD1 (5 bases). The CDR3 totals 17 residues. Deletions cut 4 bases from V and 4 bases from J, with 22 bases between. The germline CDR1 and CDR2 sequences are LGHDT and YNNKEL (reference sequence). The CDR3 bases are TGTGCCAGCAGCCCCGGGGGAGGCCTTGGTATACTCTATGGCTACACCTTC. It is translated as CASSPGGGLGILYGYTF.

The chain carries TRBV10-1 and TRBJ2-1, with 11 bases matching TRBD1. This CDR3 comprises 15 residues. From germline, CDR1 is WNHNN and CDR2 SYGVQD (reference sequence). The ends lost 5 bases at V and 6 bases at J; junction bases unmatched: 6. The CDR3 coding sequence is TGCGCCAGCAGTCGCGGACAGGGGGCGTTCAATGAGCAGTTCTTC. It encodes CASSRGQGAFNEQFF.

Here the CDR3 DNA reads TGTGCCAGTAGGAAAAACGACAGGAACAATGAGCAGTTCTTC. Its translation: CASRKNDRNNEQFF. The chain links TRBV19 to TRBJ2-1; tentatively, D is TRBD1 (6 bases). Germline V gene data show CDR1 as LNHDA and CDR2 as SQIVND (reference sequence). The CDR3 is 14 residues long. Trimming pared 6 bases from V and 5 bases from J, leaving 14 bases between.

This clone showed up just a few times. The chain employs TRBV5-5 and TRBJ2-2; D unclear. This CDR3 comprises 15 residues. The germline CDR1 and CDR2 sequences are SGHKS and YYEKEE (reference sequence). Trimming removed 0 bases from V and 2 bases from J, with 8 bases in between. CDR3 nucleotides: TGTGCCAGCAGCTTGGCCAGTTTAAACACCGGGGAGCTGTTTTTT. Translation gives CASSLASLNTGELFF. Looking up the rest from reference TRBV5-5 and TRBJ2-2 gives the full variable domain: DAGVTQSPTHLIKTRGQQVTLRCSPISGHKSVSWYQQVLGQGPQFIFQYYEKEERGRGNFPDRFSARQFPNYSSELNVNALLLGDSALYLCASSLASLNTGELFFGEGSRLTVL.

The V call is TRBV2, the J call TRBJ2-1; TRBD1 matches 9 bases. The germline gives CDR1 SNHLY, CDR2 FYNNEI. The CDR3 contains 13 residues. Trimming cost V 6 bases and J 6 bases; bases outside gene matches: 3. The CDR3 sequence: CASSRQGGNEQFF. CDR3 DNA: TGTGCCAGCAGCCGACAGGGGGGCAATGAGCAGTTCTTC. Together with reference TRBV2 and TRBJ2-1, the CDR3 gives the full variable domain: EPEVTQTPSHQVTQMGQEVILRCVPISNHLYFYWYRQILGQKVEFLVSFYNNEISEKSEIFDDQFSVERPDGSNFTLKIRSTKLEDSAMYFCASSRQGGNEQFFGPGTRLTVL.

This chain links TRBV10-1 with TRBJ1-1; tentative D call: TRBD1 (6 bases). Germline lookup yields CDR1 WNHNN and CDR2 SYGVQD (reference sequence). This CDR3 is built from 14 residues. V was pared by 0 bases and J by 5 bases, with 10 bases between. For the CDR3, the DNA is TGCGCCAGCAGTGAGTCGCGGGGGGCAACTGAAGCTTTCTTT. It yields the protein CASSESRGATEAFF.

This sequence joins TRBV5-1 and TRBJ1-4; 8 bases are shared with TRBD1. Germline-derived CDR1 and CDR2 are SGHRS and YFSETQ. This CDR3 has 16 amino acids. V shed 0 bases, J shed 8 bases, and the junction held 9 bases outside the gene matches. CDR3 DNA sequence: TGCGCCAGCAGCTTGGAGGCAGGGGGCGCCGGGGAAAAACTGTTTTTT. Its translation: CASSLEAGGAGEKLFF.

The V gene is TRBV5-1, the J gene TRBJ2-5; 11 bases map to TRBD2. Germline loops: CDR1 SGHRS, CDR2 YFSETQ. CDR3 size: 17 residues. With V trimmed by 4 bases and J by 1 base, 9 bases remained unmatched. The CDR3 loop reads CASSPRLAGLIQETQYF. CDR3 DNA: TGCGCCAGCAGCCCAAGACTAGCGGGGCTGATCCAAGAGACCCAGTACTTC.

The chain has TRBV5-1 and TRBJ1-6; D remains ambiguous. Trimming stripped 4 bases from V and 8 bases from J, with 13 bases between. Per the germline V gene, CDR1 is SGHRS and CDR2 is YFSETQ. The CDR3 has 14 amino acids. The CDR3 sequence: CASSADYTHSPLHF. The CDR3 region has the DNA TGCGCCAGCAGCGCGGATTACACCCATTCACCCCTCCACTTT.

The V gene is TRBV7-2, the J gene TRBJ2-1, with a tentative D call TRBD2 (6 bases). This CDR3 region has 15 residues. In germline, CDR1 is SGHTA, CDR2 FQGNSA. Deletions cut 4 bases from V and 4 bases from J, with 14 bases between. The CDR3 coding sequence is TGTGCCAGCAGCTCGCGGTCCGGGGGATACAATGAGCAGTTCTTC. As protein: CASSSRSGGYNEQFF.

The rearrangement uses TRBV2 and TRBJ2-5; D ambiguous. Trimming removed 4 bases at V and 1 base at J, with 7 bases between. The CDR3 totals 13 residues. CDR1 is SNHLY, CDR2 FYNNEI, per germline. The CDR3 nucleotides are TGTGCCAGCAGTGTAATTATCCAAGAGACCCAGTACTTC. Translating it yields CASSVIIQETQYF. Based on the CDR3 plus reference TRBV2 and TRBJ2-5, the full variable domain is EPEVTQTPSHQVTQMGQEVILRCVPISNHLYFYWYRQILGQKVEFLVSFYNNEISEKSEIFDDQFSVERPDGSNFTLKIRSTKLEDSAMYFCASSVIIQETQYFGPGTRLLVL.

This chain links TRBV4-2 with TRBJ2-1, with TRBD2 matching over 7 bases. The CDR3 is 16 residues long. Trimming removed 0 bases from V and 0 bases from J; junction bases left unmatched: 2. Germline CDR1 and CDR2: LGHNA and YNFKEQ. CDR3 in DNA: TGTGCCAGCAGCCAAGATGGGGGGGTCTCCTACAATGAGCAGTTCTTC. This gives the protein CASSQDGGVSYNEQFF.

The genes are TRBV7-2 and TRBJ1-1, with a weak D call TRBD1 (6 bases). The CDR3 has 14 amino acids. Trimming cost V 5 bases and J 5 bases, with 15 bases left between them. The germline CDR1 and CDR2 sequences are SGHTA and FQGNSA. The chain's CDR3 is CASSPWTVSTEAFF. The DNA of the CDR3 is TGTGCCAGCAGCCCTTGGACAGTGAGTACTGAAGCTTTCTTT.

The chain is built from TRBV3-1 (or the pseudogene TRBV3-2) and TRBJ2-3; D might be TRBD1 (5 bases). This CDR3 has 16 residues. V was pared by 0 bases and J by 1 base, with 11 bases between. From germline, CDR1 is LGHDT and CDR2 YNNKEL (reference sequence). The CDR3 here is CASSQDKGLGTDTQYF. CDR3 nucleotide sequence: TGTGCCAGCAGCCAAGATAAGGGGCTAGGCACAGATACGCAGTATTTT.

This chain connects TRBV27 to TRBJ2-1; 9 bases map to TRBD2. With 4 bases clipped from V and 7 bases from J, the junction kept 11 bases outside the gene matches. The CDR3 is 16 residues long. The germline V gene has CDR1 MNHEY and CDR2 SMNVEV (reference sequence). The CDR3 is CASSSMSSGGGNEQFF. In DNA, the CDR3 is TGTGCCAGCAGTTCCATGAGTAGCGGGGGAGGAAATGAGCAGTTCTTC.

This clone turned up a few times. This chain joins TRBV28 and TRBJ1-5; 8 positions match TRBD1. The V gene's germline CDR1 is MDHEN and CDR2 SYDVKM. The CDR3 contains 14 residues. J gave up 5 bases and V 5 bases, and 5 bases lay outside the gene matches. CDR3 nucleotides: TGTGCCAGCAGTACGGACAGGGCCTATCAGCCCCAGCATTTT. Amino acid sequence: CASSTDRAYQPQHF.

The chain is built from TRBV5-5 and TRBJ1-6; D not resolved. Trimming cost V 0 bases and J 5 bases, with 12 bases left between them. This CDR3 is 16 amino acids long. The germline V gene encodes CDR1 SGHKS and CDR2 YYEKEE (reference sequence). The DNA of the CDR3 is TGTGCCAGCAGCTTGGCCGTGAGGAGGGATAATTCACCCCTCCACTTT. It yields the protein CASSLAVRRDNSPLHF.